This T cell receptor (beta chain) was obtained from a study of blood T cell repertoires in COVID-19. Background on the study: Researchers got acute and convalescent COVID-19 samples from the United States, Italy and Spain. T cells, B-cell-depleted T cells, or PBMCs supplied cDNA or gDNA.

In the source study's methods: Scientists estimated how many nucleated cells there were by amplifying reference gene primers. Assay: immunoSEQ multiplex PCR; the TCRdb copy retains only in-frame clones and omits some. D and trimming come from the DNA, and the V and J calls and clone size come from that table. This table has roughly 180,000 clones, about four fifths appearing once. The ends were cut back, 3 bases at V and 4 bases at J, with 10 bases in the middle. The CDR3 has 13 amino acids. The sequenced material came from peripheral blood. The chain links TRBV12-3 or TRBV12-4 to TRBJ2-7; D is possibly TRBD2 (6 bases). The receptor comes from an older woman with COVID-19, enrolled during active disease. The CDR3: CASSFIGGYEQYF. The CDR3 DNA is TGTGCCAGCAGTTTCATCGGGGGATACGAGCAGTACTTC.